This T cell receptor (beta chain) comes out of a study of cytomegalovirus exposure and HLA in healthy donors. Study results and caveats: The HLA-A and HLA-B alleles of most subjects were reportedly predicted accurately from TCR beta sequences. TCR beta chains associated with HLA were, in a later analysis, more clonally expanded than equally common others. Common viral pathogens seemed, in a later analysis, to connect with several of the most significant clusters.

Of note for this clone: What it binds is unknown. The sample carries other DNA sequences with the same CDR3.

13 Jbeta primers and 60 Vbeta primers were used for the PCR. Generated by immunoSEQ multiplex PCR, the TCRdb table keeps only in-frame clones and is missing some. In the table there are under 200,000 clones, almost 80% of which are singletons. Germline CDR1 reads MNHNY; CDR2 reads SVGAGI (reference sequence). Trimming pared 0 bases from V and 2 bases from J, leaving 8 bases between. This CDR3 is built from 14 residues. The donors gave bone marrow, and they were healthy. The sample taken for sequencing was PBMCs. V and J are TRBV6-6 and TRBJ2-7; D not certain. This sequence was found in a man aged 25-45 years in good health and CMV-seronegative. This chain's CDR3 is CASSYSPGAYEQYF. The CDR3 DNA reads TGTGCCAGCAGTTACTCTCCAGGCGCCTACGAGCAGTACTTC.